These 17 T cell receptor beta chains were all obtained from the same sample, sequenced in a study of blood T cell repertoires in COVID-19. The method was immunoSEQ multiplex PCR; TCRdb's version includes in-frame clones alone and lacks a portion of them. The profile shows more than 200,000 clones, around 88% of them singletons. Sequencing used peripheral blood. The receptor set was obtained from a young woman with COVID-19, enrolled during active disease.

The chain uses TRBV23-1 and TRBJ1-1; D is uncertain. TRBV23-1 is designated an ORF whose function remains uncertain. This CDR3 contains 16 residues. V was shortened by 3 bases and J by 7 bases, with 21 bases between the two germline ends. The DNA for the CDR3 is TGCGCCAGCAGTCACGGGTATTCGAACTCCGAGGGTGAAGCTTTCTTT. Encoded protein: CASSHGYSNSEGEAFF.

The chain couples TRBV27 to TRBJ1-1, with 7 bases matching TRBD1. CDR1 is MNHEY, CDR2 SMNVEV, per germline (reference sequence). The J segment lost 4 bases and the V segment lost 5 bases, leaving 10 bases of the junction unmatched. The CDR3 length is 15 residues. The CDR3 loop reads CASSPTTGLVTEAFF. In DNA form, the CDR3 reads TGTGCCAGCAGTCCCACGACAGGGTTGGTCACTGAAGCTTTCTTT.

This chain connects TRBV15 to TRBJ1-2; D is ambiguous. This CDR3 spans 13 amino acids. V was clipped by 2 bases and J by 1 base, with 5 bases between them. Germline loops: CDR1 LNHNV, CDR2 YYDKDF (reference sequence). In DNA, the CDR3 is TGTGCCACCAGCAGACGGGATAACTATGGCTACACCTTC. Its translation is CATSRRDNYGYTF.

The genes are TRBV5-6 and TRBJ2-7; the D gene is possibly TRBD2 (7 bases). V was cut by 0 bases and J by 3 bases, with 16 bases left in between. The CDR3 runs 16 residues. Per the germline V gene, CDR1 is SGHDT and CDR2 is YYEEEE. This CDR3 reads CASSLGGLRGRYEQYF. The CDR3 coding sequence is TGTGCCAGCAGCTTGGGTGGCCTGCGGGGGCGCTACGAGCAGTACTTC.

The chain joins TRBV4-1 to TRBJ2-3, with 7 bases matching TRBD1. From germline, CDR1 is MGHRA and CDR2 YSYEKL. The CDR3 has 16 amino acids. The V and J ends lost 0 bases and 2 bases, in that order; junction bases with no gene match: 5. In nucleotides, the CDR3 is TGCGCCAGCAGCCAAGACTACAGGGGTTACACAGATACGCAGTATTTT. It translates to CASSQDYRGYTDTQYF.

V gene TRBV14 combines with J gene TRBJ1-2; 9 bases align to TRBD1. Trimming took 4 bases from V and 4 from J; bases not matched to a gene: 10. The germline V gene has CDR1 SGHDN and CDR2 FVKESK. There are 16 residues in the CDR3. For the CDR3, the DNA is TGTGCCAGCAGCCGATATTACAGGGGGCGAAGCTATGGCTACACCTTC. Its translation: CASSRYYRGRSYGYTF.

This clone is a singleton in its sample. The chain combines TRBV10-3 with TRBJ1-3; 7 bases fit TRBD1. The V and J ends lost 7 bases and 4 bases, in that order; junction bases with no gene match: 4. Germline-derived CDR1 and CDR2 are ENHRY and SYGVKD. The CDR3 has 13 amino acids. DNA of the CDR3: TGTGCCATCACCGAGACAGGGGGAAACACCATATATTTT. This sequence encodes CAITETGGNTIYF.

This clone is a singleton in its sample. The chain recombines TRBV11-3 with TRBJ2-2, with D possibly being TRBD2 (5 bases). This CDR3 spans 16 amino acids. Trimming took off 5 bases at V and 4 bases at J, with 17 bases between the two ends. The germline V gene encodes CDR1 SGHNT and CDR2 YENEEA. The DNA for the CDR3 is TGTGCCAGCAGCAACAAAGACTACGAGGGCACCGGGGAGCTGTTTTTT. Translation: CASSNKDYEGTGELFF.

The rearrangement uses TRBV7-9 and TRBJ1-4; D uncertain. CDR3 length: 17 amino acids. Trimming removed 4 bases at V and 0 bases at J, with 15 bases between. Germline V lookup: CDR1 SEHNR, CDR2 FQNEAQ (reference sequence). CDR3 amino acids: CASSSRRELATNEKLFF. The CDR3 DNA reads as TGTGCCAGCAGCTCCCGACGGGAGCTTGCAACTAATGAAAAACTGTTTTTT.

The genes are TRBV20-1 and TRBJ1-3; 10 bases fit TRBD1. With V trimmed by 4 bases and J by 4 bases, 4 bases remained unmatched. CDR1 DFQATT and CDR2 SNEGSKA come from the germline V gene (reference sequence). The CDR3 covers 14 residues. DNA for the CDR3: TGCAGTGCTACTGACAGGGGGCGAGGAAACACCATATATTTT. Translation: CSATDRGRGNTIYF.

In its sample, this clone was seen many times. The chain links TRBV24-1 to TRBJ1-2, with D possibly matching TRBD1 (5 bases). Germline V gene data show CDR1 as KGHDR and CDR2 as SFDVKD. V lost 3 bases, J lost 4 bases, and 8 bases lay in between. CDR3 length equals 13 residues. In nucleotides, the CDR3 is TGTGCCACCAGTGATCCGGACATCTATGGCTACACCTTC. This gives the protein CATSDPDIYGYTF.

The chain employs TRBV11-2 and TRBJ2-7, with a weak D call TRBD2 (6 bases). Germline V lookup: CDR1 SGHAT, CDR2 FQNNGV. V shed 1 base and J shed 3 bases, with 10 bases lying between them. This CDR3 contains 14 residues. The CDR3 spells CASSLGAGSYEQYF. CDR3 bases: TGTGCCAGCAGCTTAGGGGCGGGGAGCTACGAGCAGTACTTC. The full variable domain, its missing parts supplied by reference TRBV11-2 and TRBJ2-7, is EAGVAQSPRYKIIEKRQSVAFWCNPISGHATLYWYQQILGQGPKLLIQFQNNGVVDDSQLPKDRFSAERLKGVDSTLKIQPAKLEDSAVYLCASSLGAGSYEQYFGPGTRLTVT.

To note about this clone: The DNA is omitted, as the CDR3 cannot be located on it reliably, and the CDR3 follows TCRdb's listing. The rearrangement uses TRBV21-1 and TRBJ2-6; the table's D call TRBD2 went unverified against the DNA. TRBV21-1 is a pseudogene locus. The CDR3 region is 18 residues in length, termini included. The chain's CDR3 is CASSKEVAGGAGANVLTF.

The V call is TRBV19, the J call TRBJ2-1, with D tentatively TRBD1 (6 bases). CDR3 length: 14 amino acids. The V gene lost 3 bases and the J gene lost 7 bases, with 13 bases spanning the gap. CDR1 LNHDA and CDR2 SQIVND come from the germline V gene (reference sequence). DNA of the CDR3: TGTGCCAGTAGTATTTGGGGGCTGAAGAATGAGCAGTTCTTC. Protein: CASSIWGLKNEQFF.

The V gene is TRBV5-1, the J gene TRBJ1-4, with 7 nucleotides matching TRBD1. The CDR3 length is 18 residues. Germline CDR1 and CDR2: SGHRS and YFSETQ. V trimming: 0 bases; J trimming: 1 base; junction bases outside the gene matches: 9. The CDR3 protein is CASSLGRQGPGTNEKLFF. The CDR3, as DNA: TGCGCCAGCAGCTTGGGCCGACAGGGACCAGGAACTAATGAAAAACTGTTTTTT.

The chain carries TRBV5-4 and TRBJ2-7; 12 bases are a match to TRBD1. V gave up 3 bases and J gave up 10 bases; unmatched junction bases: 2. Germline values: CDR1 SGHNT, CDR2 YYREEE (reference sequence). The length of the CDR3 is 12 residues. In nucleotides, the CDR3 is TGTGCCAGCAGCTACGGGACAGGGGGCCAGTACGTC. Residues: CASSYGTGGQYV.

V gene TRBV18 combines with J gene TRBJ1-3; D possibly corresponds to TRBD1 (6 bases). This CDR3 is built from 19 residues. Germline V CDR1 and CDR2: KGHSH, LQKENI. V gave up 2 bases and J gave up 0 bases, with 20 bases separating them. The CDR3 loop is CASSPTRGRTSGSGNTIYF. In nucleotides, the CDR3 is TGTGCCAGCTCACCAACCAGGGGACGAACGTCCGGCTCTGGAAACACCATATATTTT.